The 20 T cell receptor beta chains listed next were all sequenced from one sample in a study of identical twins. TCRdb re-analysed the 5' RACE reads in MiXCR, keeping a single row per CDR3 protein. The sample includes 1.5 million to 2 million distinct CDR3 sequences, less than 40% of them seen just once. Sample: cord blood. The receptors were sampled from a newborn girl in good health.

This chain joins TRBV4-1 and TRBJ2-3, with D unclear. From germline, CDR1 is MGHRA and CDR2 YSYEKL. Trimming removed 2 bases at V and 2 bases at J, with 5 bases between. The CDR3 sequence is 13 residues long. The CDR3 region is CASSQTDTDTQYF. The CDR3 DNA sequence: TGCGCCAGCAGCCAAACTGACACAGATACGCAGTATTTT.

Comments on this clonotype: A much larger clone sits a single nucleotide away, making a read error possible. The chain uses TRBV5-1 and TRBJ2-3; TRBD2 might be the D (5 bases). V was cut by 6 bases and J by 2 bases, with 16 bases left in between. Germline loops: CDR1 SGHRS, CDR2 YFSETQ. The CDR3 totals 15 residues. The DNA of the CDR3 is TGCGCCAGCATCTGGAAGCGGACCTACACAGATACGCAGTATTTT. This sequence encodes CASIWKRTYTDTQYF.

The J gene is TRBJ2-7, the V gene TRBV20-1; D possibly corresponds to TRBD2 (5 bases). Germline lookup yields CDR1 DFQATT and CDR2 SNEGSKA (reference sequence). The CDR3 is made up of 15 amino acids. V gave up 3 bases and J gave up 2 bases, with 17 bases separating them. The CDR3 sequence: CSASHGGPETYEQYF. CDR3 DNA sequence: TGCAGTGCTAGTCATGGCGGGCCGGAAACCTACGAGCAGTACTTC.

This clonotype was found a few times. The rearrangement links TRBV7-2 to TRBJ2-5; D is perhaps TRBD1 or TRBD2 (5 bases each). Between the trimmed V and J ends, which lost 3 bases and 5 bases, there was a span of 10 bases. Germline CDR1 reads SGHTA; CDR2 reads FQGNSA. CDR3 length: 13 amino acids. The CDR3 sequence is CASSFLWGETQYF. Written as DNA, the CDR3 is TGTGCCAGCAGCTTCCTTTGGGGGGAGACCCAGTACTTC. The complete variable domain, with remaining parts taken from reference TRBV7-2 and TRBJ2-5, reads GAGVSQSPSNKVTEKGKDVELRCDPISGHTALYWYRQSLGQGLEFLIYFQGNSAPDKSGLPSDRFSAERTGGSVSTLTIQRTQQEDSAVYLCASSFLWGETQYFGPGTRLLVL.

This clonotype appeared a few times. V is TRBV21-1 and J is TRBJ2-1; TRBD2, the table's D call, lacks a check against the DNA. TRBV21-1 is a pseudogene locus. The CDR3 is 21 amino acids. DNA of the CDR3: TGTGCCAGCAGCAAAGCGCTTGGGCGGGGGGCCGGACCACCGTCCTACAATGAGCAGTTCTTC. Its protein product is CASSKALGRGAGPPSYNEQFF.

The chain has TRBV2 and TRBJ1-1, with unresolved D. Looked up from germline, CDR1 is SNHLY and CDR2 is FYNNEI. The CDR3 covers 12 residues. V shed 10 bases and J shed 2 bases, with 11 bases lying between them. The CDR3 DNA sequence: TGTGCCACCTCCCCCCTAAACACTGAAGCTTTCTTT. This gives the protein CATSPLNTEAFF.

The V call is TRBV6-5, the J call TRBJ2-3; TRBD2 aligns across 7 bases. The CDR3 length is 15 residues. CDR1 and CDR2 from the germline V gene are MNHEY and SVGAGI. The V segment lost 9 bases and the J segment 2 bases; nucleotides outside the gene matches: 11. This chain's CDR3 is CARGRVSLSTDTQYF. CDR3 sequence (DNA): TGTGCCAGGGGGAGGGTCAGCCTCTCCACAGATACGCAGTATTTT.

The CDR3, as DNA: TGCAGTGCTAACAGGGGGGGATCACCCCTCCACTTT. Translation: CSANRGGSPLHF. The V and J genes are TRBV20-1 and TRBJ1-6, with 8 bases aligning to TRBD1. The germline V gene has CDR1 DFQATT and CDR2 SNEGSKA (reference sequence). The trim removed 4 bases at V and 10 bases at J, leaving 3 bases unmatched. The length of the CDR3 is 12 residues.

The DNA of the CDR3 is TGCGCCAGCAGTGAGTGGGGAGTCAATTCACCCCTCCACTTT. Translating gives CASSEWGVNSPLHF. V is TRBV10-2 and J is TRBJ1-6; D remains unclear. Between the trimmed V and J ends, which lost 1 base and 7 bases, there was a span of 8 bases. In germline, CDR1 is WSHSY, CDR2 SAAADI. The CDR3 runs 14 residues.

The gene calls are TRBV20-1 and TRBJ1-4; D is possibly TRBD1 (6 bases). The V end was cut by 3 bases, the J end by 7 bases, with 9 bases between. CDR1 and CDR2 (germline): DFQATT, SNEGSKA (reference sequence). The CDR3 runs to 12 residues. The CDR3 protein is CSASATGEKLFF. CDR3 nucleotide sequence: TGCAGTGCTAGTGCGACAGGTGAAAAACTGTTTTTT.

J is TRBJ2-3 and V is TRBV20-1; D is undetermined. V was cut by 6 bases and J by 1 base, with 14 bases left in between. The CDR3 extends over 14 amino acids. Germline V CDR1 and CDR2: DFQATT, SNEGSKA (reference sequence). CDR3 sequence (DNA): TGCAGTGCACCCCTAGGCGCCCGCACAGATACGCAGTATTTT. Amino acids: CSAPLGARTDTQYF.

The V call is TRBV7-9, the J call TRBJ2-3; 9 positions match TRBD2. With 5 bases clipped from V and 5 bases from J, the junction kept 8 bases outside the gene matches. Germline loops: CDR1 SEHNR, CDR2 FQNEAQ (reference sequence). The CDR3 runs to 15 residues. CDR3 nucleotide sequence: TGTGCCAGCAGCCTTCTAGCGGGAAGGGGAGATACGCAGTATTTT. Translation: CASSLLAGRGDTQYF.

CDR3 loop: CSARDPGTENEQYF. In DNA form, the CDR3 reads TGCAGTGCTAGAGACCCCGGGACTGAAAACGAGCAGTACTTC. This chain joins TRBV20-1 and TRBJ2-4, with D possibly being TRBD2 (6 bases). The J call may be mistaken, given a closer DNA end match to TRBJ2-7. Germline CDR1 is DFQATT and CDR2 is SNEGSKA (reference sequence). CDR3 length equals 14 residues.

In its sample, this clonotype was seen a few times. This chain links TRBV12-3 or TRBV12-4 with TRBJ2-5; 10 nucleotides match TRBD2. Unmatched junction bases numbered 9, after V lost 7 bases and J lost 10 bases. This CDR3 has 13 residues. The CDR3 spells CASTIAGGSNQYF. The CDR3 DNA follows: TGTGCCAGCACTATAGCGGGGGGCAGTAACCAGTACTTC.

The gene calls are TRBV5-1 and TRBJ2-3; weak D call: TRBD1 (5 bases). This CDR3 is 18 amino acids long. Trimming removed 1 base at V and 1 base at J, with 19 bases between. CDR1 and CDR2 (germline): SGHRS, YFSETQ. CDR3 nucleotides: TGCGCCAGCAGCTTGAAACCCCACAGGATCCACGGCACAGATACGCAGTATTTT. Its protein product is CASSLKPHRIHGTDTQYF.

This clonotype was counted a few times. The gene calls are TRBV20-1 and TRBJ2-3, with TRBD1 identical over 11 bases. The germline V gene encodes CDR1 DFQATT and CDR2 SNEGSKA (reference sequence). Trimming at V came to 3 bases and at J to 4 bases, leaving 6 bases not matched to a gene. The CDR3 runs 15 residues. The CDR3 DNA follows: TGCAGTGCTAGGGATCCGGGACAGGGGGCAGATACGCAGTATTTT. Its protein is CSARDPGQGADTQYF.

The V call is TRBV15, the J call TRBJ2-1; D unresolved. Matching the DNA end better, TRBJ2-7 makes the J call doubtful. This CDR3 contains 14 residues. Germline CDR1 is LNHNV and CDR2 is YYDKDF (reference sequence). The CDR3 region is CATSRELTYNEQYF. The CDR3 coding sequence is TGTGCCACCAGCAGAGAGCTCACCTACAATGAGCAGTACTTC.

V gene TRBV29-1 combines with J gene TRBJ2-1; D gene unclear. The CDR3 consists of 11 residues. V was shortened by 2 bases and J by 4 bases, with 3 bases between the two germline ends. Germline V CDR1 and CDR2: SQVTM, ANQGSEA. CDR3 nucleotide sequence: TGCAGCGTTGAACGATACAATGAGCAGTTCTTC. It codes for CSVERYNEQFF.

The rearrangement links TRBV6-1 to TRBJ2-3; 8 positions agree with TRBD2. V lost 2 bases, J lost 2 bases, and 9 bases stayed unmatched. Germline-derived CDR1 and CDR2 are MNHNS and SASEGT. The CDR3 is made up of 17 amino acids. DNA of the CDR3: TGTGCCAGCAGTGAAAGGGTCGCGGGAGGTCCCACAGATACGCAGTATTTT. Amino acids: CASSERVAGGPTDTQYF.

This clonotype was seen a few times. The V and J genes are TRBV6-6 and TRBJ1-1; 8 bases match TRBD1. The CDR3 extends over 14 amino acids. With 6 bases clipped from V and 8 bases from J, the junction kept 11 bases outside the gene matches. Germline lookup yields CDR1 MNHNY and CDR2 SVGAGI (reference sequence). Written as DNA, the CDR3 is TGTGCCAGCAGCCCAACTCGACAGGGGCGGGAAGCTTTCTTT. Protein: CASSPTRQGREAFF.